The 18 T cell receptor beta chains presented below share a single source sample, sequenced in a study of shared clonotypes between healthy human individuals. TCRdb's table, derived via immunoSEQ multiplex PCR, lists solely in-frame clones and lacks some. The table includes 2 million to 2.5 million clones, approximately 93% detected once. The material sequenced was naive CD4+ T cells from PBMCs. Documented subset: CD45RA+ positively selected. The receptor source for this set is a young man in good health. Some clones in this sample may be carry-over from other donors' samples.

The chain is built from TRBV7-6 and TRBJ1-4; D unresolved. This CDR3 spans 13 amino acids. From germline, CDR1 is SGHVS and CDR2 FNYEAQ. V dropped 8 bases and J dropped 5 bases, with 12 bases sitting between them. The chain's CDR3 is CASAGDANEKLFF. CDR3 DNA: TGTGCCAGCGCCGGAGATGCCAATGAAAAACTGTTTTTT.

The rearrangement uses TRBV6-5 and TRBJ1-2, with 8 bases matching TRBD1. V lost 4 bases to trimming and J lost 5 bases; unmatched junction nucleotides: 9. From germline, CDR1 is MNHEY and CDR2 SVGAGI. This CDR3 spans 15 amino acids. CDR3 nucleotides: TGTGCCAGCAGTTTCCGACAGGGGCTTAATTATGGCTACACCTTC. This sequence encodes CASSFRQGLNYGYTF.

The rearrangement joins TRBV7-8 to TRBJ2-1; D call uncertain. CDR1 and CDR2 (germline): SGHVS, FQNEAQ. The germline V and J ends were trimmed by 3 bases and 6 bases, with 15 bases remaining between them. There are 15 residues in the CDR3. CDR3 coding DNA: TGTGCCAGCAGCTTCCCTATAAATCATCTCAATGAGCAGTTCTTC. Its protein product is CASSFPINHLNEQFF. The variable domain in full, with the rest retrieved from reference TRBV7-8 and TRBJ2-1, is GAGVSQSPRYKVAKRGQDVALRCDPISGHVSLFWYQQALGQGPEFLTYFQNEAQLDKSGLPSDRFFAERPEGSVSTLKIQRTQQEDSAVYLCASSFPINHLNEQFFGPGTRLTVL.

The chain recombines TRBV6-1 with TRBJ2-1; tentative D call: TRBD1 (6 bases). V dropped 2 bases and J dropped 8 bases, with 22 bases sitting between them. The germline V gene has CDR1 MNHNS and CDR2 SASEGT. The CDR3 is 17 residues long. CDR3 in amino acids: CASSEWPQRFQGYEQFF. CDR3 DNA sequence: TGTGCCAGCAGTGAATGGCCCCAGCGGTTTCAGGGGTATGAGCAGTTCTTC.

V usage is TRBV4-2 and J usage is TRBJ1-1, with a possible D match to TRBD1 (6 bases). CDR1 is LGHNA and CDR2 is YNFKEQ in the germline V gene. Trimming pared 3 bases from V and 14 bases from J, leaving 13 bases between. This CDR3 is built from 11 residues. The chain's CDR3 is CASSQGLRGFF. The CDR3 nucleotides read TGTGCCAGCAGCCAGGGTCTCAGGGGCTTCTTT.

The chain has TRBV13 and TRBJ2-7; possibly TRBD1 for D (6 bases). Germline CDR1 reads PRHDT; CDR2 reads FYEKMQ (reference sequence). The V and J ends lost 5 bases and 2 bases respectively, with 13 bases between them. The length of the CDR3 is 14 residues. The CDR3 spells CASSPRGGPYEQYF. The CDR3 nucleotides are TGTGCCAGCAGCCCGAGAGGGGGACCCTACGAGCAGTACTTC.

The rearrangement uses TRBV30 and TRBJ2-2, with a weak D call TRBD1 (6 bases). The CDR3 extends over 14 amino acids. V lost 2 bases to trimming and J lost 7 bases, with 14 bases between them. Germline values: CDR1 GTSNPN, CDR2 SVGIG (reference sequence). Written as DNA, the CDR3 is TGTGCCTGGAGTTTGGACAGAACGTACGGGGAGCTGTTTTTT. This gives the protein CAWSLDRTYGELFF.

The chain combines TRBV7-2 with TRBJ2-7, with 9 bases that match TRBD2. Germline V gene data show CDR1 as SGHTA and CDR2 as FQGNSA. This CDR3 contains 17 residues. V was clipped by 4 bases and J by 1 base; unmatched bases: 11. For the CDR3, the DNA is TGTGCCAGCAGCTACACAGGACTAGCGATGTGGTCCTACGAGCAGTACTTC. Amino acids: CASSYTGLAMWSYEQYF.

This clone appeared once. The chain recombines TRBV28 with TRBJ2-1; 7 bases map to TRBD1. V shed 3 bases and J 5 bases; nucleotides not matched to a gene: 13. Looked up from germline, CDR1 is MDHEN and CDR2 is SYDVKM. The CDR3 spans 17 residues. CDR3 residues: CASSLPYRGRFNNEQFF. The DNA for the CDR3 is TGTGCCAGCAGTTTGCCCTACAGGGGACGTTTTAACAATGAGCAGTTCTTC.

The chain has TRBV5-6 and TRBJ2-5; 8 bases are a match to TRBD2. Germline lookup yields CDR1 SGHDT and CDR2 YYEEEE. The CDR3 length is 15 residues. The V and J ends lost 4 bases and 5 bases, in that order; junction bases with no gene match: 10. The CDR3 loop is CASSRGLGGGETQYF. CDR3 DNA sequence: TGTGCCAGCAGCAGGGGACTAGGCGGGGGGGAGACCCAGTACTTC.

Comments on this clone: Sequence at one end of the junction differs from germline and may be a read error. This rearrangement joins TRBV5-4 to TRBJ2-7, with TRBD2 identical over 10 bases. The CDR3 has 16 amino acids. Germline CDR1 and CDR2: SGHNT and YYREEE (reference sequence). The CDR3 loop reads CASSLGSLAGAYEQYF. The CDR3 DNA reads TGTGCCAGCAGTTTGGGTAGCCTAGCGGGAGCCTACGAGCAGTACTTC.

The chain recombines TRBV28 with TRBJ2-7; unclear D gene. The CDR3 is 16 residues long. Germline V gene data show CDR1 as MDHEN and CDR2 as SYDVKM. V shed 5 bases and J shed 0 bases, with 17 bases lying between them. CDR3 loop: CASSDLRRMSSYEQYF. The CDR3 nucleotides read TGTGCCAGCAGTGACCTTCGACGGATGAGCTCCTACGAGCAGTACTTC.

The chain has TRBV18 and TRBJ1-3; a weak D match, TRBD1 (5 bases). The CDR3 runs to 16 residues. V gave up 5 bases and J gave up 4 bases, with 18 bases separating them. CDR1 and CDR2 (germline): KGHSH, LQKENI. Here the CDR3 DNA reads TGTGCCAGCTCAAGAGGAGGGGAGGCTAGAGGAAACACCATATATTTT. The encoded protein is CASSRGGEARGNTIYF. Combining the CDR3 with reference TRBV18 and TRBJ1-3 gives the whole variable domain NAGVMQNPRHLVRRRGQEARLRCSPMKGHSHVYWYRQLPEEGLKFMVYLQKENIIDESGMPKERFSAEFPKEGPSILRIQQVVRGDSAAYFCASSRGGEARGNTIYFGEGSWLTVV.

V is TRBV7-9 and J is TRBJ2-5, with D perhaps TRBD1 (6 bases). Germline lookup yields CDR1 SEHNR and CDR2 FQNEAQ (reference sequence). Trimming cost V 5 bases and J 5 bases, with 15 bases left between them. The CDR3 has 14 residues. The CDR3 DNA sequence: TGTGCCAGCAGCCCACGGACAGAGATGGAGACCCAGTACTTC. Translation: CASSPRTEMETQYF.

The rearrangement uses TRBV7-9 and TRBJ1-4, with D unclear. Trimming took 5 bases from V and 4 from J, leaving 11 bases between them. The germline CDR1 and CDR2 sequences are SEHNR and FQNEAQ (reference sequence). This CDR3 is built from 14 residues. The CDR3 loop reads CASSDNGRNEKLFF. DNA of the CDR3: TGTGCCAGCAGCGATAATGGCCGTAATGAAAAACTGTTTTTT.

The V and J genes are TRBV7-2 and TRBJ1-2; TRBD1 is a possible D gene (5 bases). The CDR3 runs to 16 residues. The V end was cut by 4 bases, the J end by 7 bases, with 22 bases between. Germline V gene lookup returns CDR1 SGHTA and CDR2 FQGNSA. This CDR3 reads CASSWAGGGTGSGYTF. DNA for the CDR3: TGTGCCAGCAGCTGGGCAGGTGGGGGTACGGGTTCTGGCTACACCTTC.

This chain links TRBV14 with TRBJ2-2, with TRBD1 matching 9 bases. Germline-derived CDR1 and CDR2 are SGHDN and FVKESK. The CDR3 is made up of 17 amino acids. The V segment lost 1 base and the J segment 3 bases; nucleotides outside the gene matches: 6. CDR3 residues: CASSQAGTGSYTGELFF. DNA for the CDR3: TGTGCCAGCAGCCAAGCCGGGACAGGGTCATACACCGGGGAGCTGTTTTTT.

This chain links TRBV6-5 with TRBJ2-1; D call uncertain. V was cut by 4 bases and J by 7 bases, with 11 bases left in between. Germline CDR1 is MNHEY and CDR2 is SVGAGI. The CDR3 covers 13 residues. In nucleotides, the CDR3 is TGTGCCAGCAGTTCCGGATCATGGAATGAGCAGTTCTTC. It encodes CASSSGSWNEQFF.